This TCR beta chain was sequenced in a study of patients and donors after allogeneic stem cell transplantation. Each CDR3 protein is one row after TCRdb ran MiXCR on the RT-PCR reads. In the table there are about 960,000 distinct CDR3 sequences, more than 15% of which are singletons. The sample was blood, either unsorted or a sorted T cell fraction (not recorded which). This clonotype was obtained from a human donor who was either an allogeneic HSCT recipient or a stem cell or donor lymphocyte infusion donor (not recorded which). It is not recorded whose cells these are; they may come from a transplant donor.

CDR3 amino acids: CASRQGYEADTQYF. As DNA, the CDR3 is TGCGCCAGCAGACAGGGGTACGAGGCAGATACGCAGTATTTT. The chain uses TRBV5-1 and TRBJ2-3; 7 nucleotides match TRBD1. The CDR3 covers 14 residues. Losses at the gene ends were 5 bases for V and 4 bases for J; bases not matched to a gene: 7. Germline CDR1 reads SGHRS; CDR2 reads YFSETQ.